This TCR beta chain was recorded in a study of CD8 T cells in Susac syndrome. V lost 2 bases and J lost 5; bases outside the gene matches: 10. The CDR3 runs 17 residues. Looked up from germline, CDR1 is MNHEY and CDR2 is SVGEGT. The RNA, about 0.5 to 1 ug, was put through reverse transcription using random hexamers. TCRdb processed the immunoSEQ multiplex PCR reads anew with MiXCR; each CDR3 protein has one entry. The sample contains hundreds of thousands of distinct CDR3 sequences, 94% of which appear only once. Sequencing of TCR beta was carried out in blood CD8+ and CD4+ T cells. This TCR derives from a human donor with Susac syndrome. Sequencing input: CD4+ T cells from PBMCs. The genes are TRBV6-2 or TRBV6-3 and TRBJ2-1, with 9 nucleotides matching TRBD1. This chain's CDR3 is CASSYGPGQGVHNEQFF. CDR3 DNA sequence: TGTGCCAGCAGTTACGGGCCGGGACAGGGAGTTCACAATGAGCAGTTCTTC.